This is a list of T cell receptor beta chains from one sample in a study of graft-versus-host responses after intestinal transplantation. The assay was immunoSEQ multiplex PCR, and TCRdb's table has in-frame clones only and misses some. The top ten clones hold 0.39% of a sample with around 67,000 clones, around 82% of them seen once. No antigen is known for these receptors. Sample: unstimulated CD4+ T cells sorted from spleen or lymph node cells, taken before transplant. The receptors shown here come from a human donor who was the organ donor for an intestinal transplant. The CDR3 runs from the conserved cysteine through the conserved F or W. D genes are given only for firm matches. Clone size is shown for a subset of rows, as once, few, many or a class of expanded clone.

CDR3nt: TGTGCCAGCAGTTACCTGGACAGCTCTGGAAACACCATATATTTT
CDR3aa: CASSYLDSSGNTIYF
abundance: few
d_gene: -
j_gene: TRBJ1-3
v_gene: TRBV6-6

CDR3nt: TGTGCCAGCAGCCAAATGCCAGGCGGGGAGCTGTTTTTT
CDR3aa: CASSQMPGGELFF
abundance: -
d_gene: -
j_gene: TRBJ2-2
v_gene: TRBV27

CDR3nt: TGTGCCAGCAGTTTACCCCCCGCGGCCATAAACACTGAAGCTTTCTTT
CDR3aa: CASSLPPAAINTEAFF
abundance: -
d_gene: -
j_gene: TRBJ1-1
v_gene: TRBV28

CDR3nt: TGTGCCAGCAGTCCCATGGACAGGGCCTATGGCTACACCTTC
CDR3aa: CASSPMDRAYGYTF
abundance: -
d_gene: TRBD1
j_gene: TRBJ1-2
v_gene: TRBV28

CDR3nt: TGTGCCAGCACTAACGGACAGGAAGATAATGAAAAACTGTTTTTT
CDR3aa: CASTNGQEDNEKLFF
abundance: -
d_gene: TRBD1
j_gene: TRBJ1-4
v_gene: TRBV2

CDR3nt: TGTGCCAGCAGCCGTTCCGGACAGGGAGGTTACACCGGGGAGCTGTTTTTT
CDR3aa: CASSRSGQGGYTGELFF
abundance: -
d_gene: TRBD1
j_gene: TRBJ2-2
v_gene: TRBV7-9

CDR3nt: TGCGCCAGCAGCTTGGTACGGGACACTGAAGCTTTCTTT
CDR3aa: CASSLVRDTEAFF
abundance: -
d_gene: -
j_gene: TRBJ1-1
v_gene: TRBV5-1

CDR3nt: TGTGCCACCGCCGGAGGCCCAGATACGCAGTATTTT
CDR3aa: CATAGGPDTQYF
abundance: -
d_gene: -
j_gene: TRBJ2-3
v_gene: TRBV2

CDR3nt: TGCGCCAGCAGCCAATTCCCTCGCAGCCTCCCGGGAAGCTATGGCTACACCTTC
CDR3aa: CASSQFPRSLPGSYGYTF
abundance: few
d_gene: -
j_gene: TRBJ1-2
v_gene: TRBV4-1

CDR3nt: TGTGCCATCAGTGAGGGCAGGGACACCGGGGAGCTGTTTTTT
CDR3aa: CAISEGRDTGELFF
abundance: few
d_gene: -
j_gene: TRBJ2-2
v_gene: TRBV10-3

CDR3nt: TGCGCCAGCAGTGGGGCGCCCCTGAGCTCCTACAATGAGCAGTTCTTC
CDR3aa: CASSGAPLSSYNEQFF
abundance: -
d_gene: -
j_gene: TRBJ2-1
v_gene: TRBV10-1

CDR3nt: TGTGCCAGCAGTTCCGGCCCGGGACAGGGTTTCAAGCCCCAGCATTTT
CDR3aa: CASSSGPGQGFKPQHF
abundance: -
d_gene: TRBD1
j_gene: TRBJ1-5
v_gene: TRBV28

CDR3nt: TGTGCCAGCAGTGTTTTACAGGGACGGGATGAGCAGTTCTTC
CDR3aa: CASSVLQGRDEQFF
abundance: -
d_gene: -
j_gene: TRBJ2-1
v_gene: TRBV6-1

CDR3nt: TGTGCCAGCAGCTCAGGGATCTCTGGAAACACCATATATTTT
CDR3aa: CASSSGISGNTIYF
abundance: -
d_gene: -
j_gene: TRBJ1-3
v_gene: TRBV6-6

CDR3nt: TGTGCCAGCAGCCCGGACAGTTTTCGAAGGTTTTTGAATTCAGGCAATCAGCCCCAGCATTTT
CDR3aa: CASSPDSFRRFLNSGNQPQHF
abundance: -
d_gene: -
j_gene: TRBJ1-5
v_gene: TRBV14

CDR3nt: TGTGCCAGCAGTGACAGGTCTAGCGCGGATACGCAGTATTTT
CDR3aa: CASSDRSSADTQYF
abundance: -
d_gene: -
j_gene: TRBJ2-3
v_gene: TRBV6-1

CDR3nt: TGTGCCAGCAGCTTGAACAGGATTGAAAAACTGTTTTTT
CDR3aa: CASSLNRIEKLFF
abundance: -
d_gene: -
j_gene: TRBJ1-4
v_gene: TRBV5-6

CDR3nt: TGTGCCAGCAGTTACGGGACAGGGGGCCGGGCAGATACGCAGTATTTT
CDR3aa: CASSYGTGGRADTQYF
abundance: once
d_gene: TRBD1
j_gene: TRBJ2-3
v_gene: TRBV6-6

CDR3nt: TGCAGCGTCGCACCCGGGAGCGAAGCTTTCTTT
CDR3aa: CSVAPGSEAFF
abundance: -
d_gene: -
j_gene: TRBJ1-1
v_gene: TRBV29-1

CDR3nt: TGTGCCAGCAGCAATCAAGGGGCTGGGGCCAACGTCCTGACTTTC
CDR3aa: CASSNQGAGANVLTF
abundance: few
d_gene: -
j_gene: TRBJ2-6
v_gene: TRBV7-3

CDR3nt: TGTGCCAGCAGCGCCTCGACCACAGGGGGCTCTGGCTACACCTTC
CDR3aa: CASSASTTGGSGYTF
abundance: -
d_gene: TRBD1
j_gene: TRBJ1-2
v_gene: TRBV6-4

CDR3nt: TGTGCCAGCAGCTTAGTCGGGGGTACAGATACGCAGTATTTT
CDR3aa: CASSLVGGTDTQYF
abundance: once
d_gene: -
j_gene: TRBJ2-3
v_gene: TRBV7-2

CDR3nt: TGTGCCAGCGCTAGGACTAGCGGGTTGTACAATGAGCAGTTCTTC
CDR3aa: CASARTSGLYNEQFF
abundance: -
d_gene: TRBD2
j_gene: TRBJ2-1
v_gene: TRBV6-1

CDR3nt: TGTGCCAGCAGCTTAGAGAGGACAGCACCTAACTATGGCTACACCTTC
CDR3aa: CASSLERTAPNYGYTF
abundance: once
d_gene: -
j_gene: TRBJ1-2
v_gene: TRBV13

CDR3nt: TGTGCCAGCAGTCCCTACAGGTGGCGCACAGATACGCAGTATTTT
CDR3aa: CASSPYRWRTDTQYF
abundance: once
d_gene: -
j_gene: TRBJ2-3
v_gene: TRBV28

CDR3nt: TGTGCCAGCAAGGATTCCAGCCGAAGGGGGGCTTTCTTT
CDR3aa: CASKDSSRRGAFF
abundance: -
d_gene: -
j_gene: TRBJ1-1
v_gene: TRBV28

CDR3nt: TGCGCCAGCAGTGATGCGGGAATCAATGAAAAACTGTTTTTT
CDR3aa: CASSDAGINEKLFF
abundance: -
d_gene: -
j_gene: TRBJ1-4
v_gene: TRBV10-2

CDR3nt: TGTGCCAGCAACGATGGGGGGGGACAAGAGACCCAGTACTTC
CDR3aa: CASNDGGGQETQYF
abundance: -
d_gene: TRBD2
j_gene: TRBJ2-5
v_gene: TRBV6-5

CDR3nt: TGTGCCAGCAGCTTTCGGGATTCACCCCTCCACTTT
CDR3aa: CASSFRDSPLHF
abundance: -
d_gene: -
j_gene: TRBJ1-6
v_gene: TRBV5-8

CDR3nt: TGTGCCAGTAGTGCCACGGGCTCTGGAAACACCATATATTTT
CDR3aa: CASSATGSGNTIYF
abundance: -
d_gene: -
j_gene: TRBJ1-3
v_gene: TRBV19

CDR3nt: TGTGCCAGCAGCTTGGACGGGAGCGGCCGTTCGGGTACGCAGTATTTT
CDR3aa: CASSLDGSGRSGTQYF
abundance: -
d_gene: -
j_gene: TRBJ2-3
v_gene: TRBV5-6

CDR3nt: TGTGCCATCGAGGGGGGCACAGATACGCAGTATTTT
CDR3aa: CAIEGGTDTQYF
abundance: few
d_gene: -
j_gene: TRBJ2-3
v_gene: TRBV28